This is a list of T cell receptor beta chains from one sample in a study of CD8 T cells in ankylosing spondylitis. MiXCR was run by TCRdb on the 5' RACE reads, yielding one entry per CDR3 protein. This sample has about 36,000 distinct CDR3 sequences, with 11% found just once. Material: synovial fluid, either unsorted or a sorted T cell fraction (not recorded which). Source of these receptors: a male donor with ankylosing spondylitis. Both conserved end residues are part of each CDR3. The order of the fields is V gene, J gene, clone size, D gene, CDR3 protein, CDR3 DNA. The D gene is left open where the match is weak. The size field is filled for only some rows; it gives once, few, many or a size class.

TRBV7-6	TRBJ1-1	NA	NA	CASSLALGTEAFF	TGTGCCAGCAGCTTAGCGTTAGGGACTGAAGCTTTCTTT
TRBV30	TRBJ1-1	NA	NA	CAWRWSGAGTEAFF	TGTGCCTGGAGATGGTCTGGGGCCGGGACTGAAGCTTTCTTT
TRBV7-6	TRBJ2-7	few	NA	CASSFSPPAREQYF	TGTGCCAGCAGCTTTAGCCCCCCCGCTAGAGAGCAGTACTTC
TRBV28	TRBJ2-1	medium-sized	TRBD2	CASSLWREDNEQFF	TGTGCCAGCAGTTTATGGCGGGAGGACAATGAGCAGTTCTTC
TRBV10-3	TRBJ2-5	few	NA	CAISDLGWRETQYF	TGTGCCATCAGTGACCTCGGTTGGAGAGAGACCCAGTACTTC
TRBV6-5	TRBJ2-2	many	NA	CASSYSRPGTGELFF	TGTGCCAGCAGTTACTCCCGGCCGGGGACCGGGGAGCTGTTTTTT
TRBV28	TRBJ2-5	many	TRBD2	CASSRRGGAGAETQYF	TGTGCCAGCAGCCGCCGCGGGGGGGCAGGAGCAGAGACCCAGTACTTC
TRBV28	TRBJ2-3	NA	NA	CASSSARPEGTDTQYF	TGTGCCAGCAGTTCCGCTAGACCGGAGGGCACAGATACGCAGTATTTT
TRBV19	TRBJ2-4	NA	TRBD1	CASSIDPDRGFDIQYF	TGTGCCAGTAGTATAGATCCCGACAGGGGGTTTGACATTCAGTACTTC
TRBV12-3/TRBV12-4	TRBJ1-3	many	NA	CASGKSVSGNTIYF	TGTGCCAGCGGAAAGTCAGTCTCTGGAAACACCATATATTTT
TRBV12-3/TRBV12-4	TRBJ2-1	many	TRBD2	CASSYSTSGREDF	TGTGCCAGCAGTTACTCGACTAGCGGGAGGGAGGACTTC
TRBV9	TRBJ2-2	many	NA	CASSVGLFSTGELFF	TGTGCCAGCAGCGTAGGGCTGTTTTCCACCGGGGAGCTGTTTTTT
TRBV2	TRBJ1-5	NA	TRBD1	CASSDGQARQQPQHF	TGTGCCAGCAGCGATGGACAGGCACGACAACAGCCCCAGCATTTT
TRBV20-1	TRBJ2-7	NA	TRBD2	CSARAISGRRLHEQYF	TGCAGTGCTAGAGCTATTAGCGGGCGCCGTCTGCACGAGCAGTACTTC
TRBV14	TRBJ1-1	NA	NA	CASSQGNEAFF	TGTGCCAGCAGCCAAGGGAATGAAGCTTTCTTT
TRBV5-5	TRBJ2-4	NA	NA	CASSLSGVSVKNIQYF	TGTGCCAGCAGCTTATCGGGGGTATCGGTCAAAAACATTCAGTACTTC
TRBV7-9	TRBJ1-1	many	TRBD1	CASSFGQGGITEAFF	TGTGCCAGCAGCTTCGGACAGGGCGGTATCACTGAAGCTTTCTTT
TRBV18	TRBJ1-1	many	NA	CASSPPLSRTTEAFF	TGTGCCAGCTCACCACCGCTCAGCCGAACGACTGAAGCTTTCTTT
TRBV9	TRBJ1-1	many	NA	CASSVAVGNTEAFF	TGTGCCAGCAGCGTTGCCGTCGGGAACACTGAAGCTTTCTTT
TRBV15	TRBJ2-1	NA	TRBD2	CATSRDTGGYNEQFF	TGTGCCACCAGCAGAGACACGGGAGGGTACAATGAGCAGTTCTTC
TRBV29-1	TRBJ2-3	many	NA	CSVEDGGSGSDTQYF	TGCAGCGTTGAAGATGGAGGGAGTGGCTCAGATACGCAGTATTTT
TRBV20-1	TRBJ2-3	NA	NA	CSVGAVIREGGLRDTQYF	TGCAGTGTTGGGGCCGTGATCCGTGAGGGGGGGTTACGAGATACGCAGTATTTT
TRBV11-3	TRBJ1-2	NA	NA	CASSPDGTYGYTF	TGTGCCAGCAGTCCGGACGGAACCTATGGCTACACCTTC
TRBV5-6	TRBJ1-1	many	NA	CASSLDVGAGTEAFF	TGTGCCAGCAGCTTGGATGTTGGGGCGGGCACTGAAGCTTTCTTT
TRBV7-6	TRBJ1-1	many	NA	CASSLAENTEAFF	TGTGCCAGCAGCTTAGCAGAGAACACTGAAGCTTTCTTT
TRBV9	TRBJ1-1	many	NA	CASSRLYFGPPNRNTEAFF	NA
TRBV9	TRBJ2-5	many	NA	CASSVRPVGYLQETQYF	TGTGCCAGCAGCGTCAGACCCGTGGGATACCTTCAAGAGACCCAGTACTTC
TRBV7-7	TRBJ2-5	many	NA	CASSLAVQGGETQYF	TGTGCCAGCAGCTTAGCGGTGCAGGGAGGAGAGACCCAGTACTTC
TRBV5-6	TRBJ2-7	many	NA	CASSAAYEQYF	TGTGCCAGCAGCGCGGCCTACGAGCAGTACTTC
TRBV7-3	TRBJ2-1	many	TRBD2	CASSLTASGLVNEQFF	TGTGCCAGCAGCTTAACCGCTAGCGGGCTAGTAAATGAGCAGTTCTTC
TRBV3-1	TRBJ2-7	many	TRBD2	CASSQTSGQYEQYF	TGTGCCAGCAGCCAAACTAGCGGCCAATACGAGCAGTACTTC
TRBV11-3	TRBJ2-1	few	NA	CASSLEGTNSYNEQFF	TGTGCCAGCAGCTTAGAAGGGACAAACTCCTACAATGAGCAGTTCTTC
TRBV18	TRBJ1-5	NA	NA	CASSPRGSNQPQHF	TGTGCCAGCTCACCACGGGGCAGCAATCAGCCCCAGCATTTT
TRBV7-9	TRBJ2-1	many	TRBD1	CASSPGTGMANEQFF	TGTGCCAGCAGCCCCGGGACAGGGATGGCAAATGAGCAGTTCTTC
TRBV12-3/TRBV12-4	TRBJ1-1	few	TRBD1	CASSDPGQARNTEAFF	TGTGCCAGCAGCGATCCCGGACAGGCGCGGAACACTGAAGCTTTCTTT
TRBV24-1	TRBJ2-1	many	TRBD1	CATSDHGQGRMGNEQFF	TGTGCCACCAGTGATCATGGACAGGGACGCATGGGCAATGAGCAGTTCTTC
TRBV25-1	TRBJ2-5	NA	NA	CASSGESGSGELETQYF	TGTGCCAGCAGTGGAGAATCAGGGTCGGGGGAGTTGGAGACCCAGTACTTC
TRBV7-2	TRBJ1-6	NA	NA	CASSPTLTVYNSPLHF	TGTGCCAGCAGCCCCACCCTGACAGTGTATAATTCACCCCTCCACTTT
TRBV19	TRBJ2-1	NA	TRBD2	CASSIGTSGLFF	TGTGCCAGTAGTATAGGGACTAGTGGGTTGTTCTTC
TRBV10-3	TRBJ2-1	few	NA	CAISESEGNNEQFF	TGTGCCATCAGTGAGTCGGAAGGAAACAATGAGCAGTTCTTC
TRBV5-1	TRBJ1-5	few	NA	CASSPGWPPPVSNQPQHF	TGCGCCAGCAGCCCCGGGTGGCCCCCACCTGTTAGCAATCAGCCCCAGCATTTT
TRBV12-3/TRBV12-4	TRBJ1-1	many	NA	CASSLPPALMNTEAFF	TGTGCCAGCAGTTTACCCCCAGCTCTTATGAACACTGAAGCTTTCTTT
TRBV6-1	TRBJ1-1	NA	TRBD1	CASSTPGGGDFGTEAFF	TGTGCCAGCAGTACCCCGGGAGGGGGCGATTTTGGCACTGAAGCTTTCTTT